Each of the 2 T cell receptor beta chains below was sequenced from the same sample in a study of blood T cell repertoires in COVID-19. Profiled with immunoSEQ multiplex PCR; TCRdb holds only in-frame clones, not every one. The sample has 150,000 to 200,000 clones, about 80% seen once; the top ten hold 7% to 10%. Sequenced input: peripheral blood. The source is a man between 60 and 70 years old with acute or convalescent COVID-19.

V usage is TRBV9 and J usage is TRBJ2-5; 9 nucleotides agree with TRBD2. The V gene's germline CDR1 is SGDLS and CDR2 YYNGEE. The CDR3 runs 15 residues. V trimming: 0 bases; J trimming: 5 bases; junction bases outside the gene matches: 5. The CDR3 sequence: CASSVGQRGAETQYF. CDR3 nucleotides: TGTGCCAGCAGCGTAGGTCAGCGGGGGGCGGAGACCCAGTACTTC.

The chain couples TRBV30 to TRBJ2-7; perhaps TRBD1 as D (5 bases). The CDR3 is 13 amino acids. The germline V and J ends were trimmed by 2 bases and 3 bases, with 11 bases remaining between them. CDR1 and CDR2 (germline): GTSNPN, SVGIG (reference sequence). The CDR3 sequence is CAWSTGDYYEQYF. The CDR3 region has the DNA TGTGCCTGGAGTACAGGAGATTACTACGAGCAGTACTTC.